The 16 T cell receptor beta chains below were found in one sample sequenced in a study of identical twins. TCRdb reanalysed the 5' RACE reads using MiXCR and keeps one entry per CDR3 protein. The data show approximately 260,000 distinct CDR3 sequences, over 13% seen once. The sequenced sample consisted of memory (CD45RO+) T cells sorted from blood. The receptor source for this set is a woman in her late teens or twenties in good health.

The CDR3 DNA is TGTGCCAGCAGCACCCGGACTAGCACAGATACGCAGTATTTT. It yields the protein CASSTRTSTDTQYF. This rearrangement joins TRBV7-9 to TRBJ2-3; perhaps TRBD2 as D (5 bases). There are 14 residues in the CDR3. The germline CDR1 and CDR2 sequences are SEHNR and FQNEAQ (reference sequence). With 5 bases removed from V and 0 bases from J, the gap between germline ends came to 9 bases.

The chain combines TRBV13 with TRBJ2-1; D may be TRBD1 (6 bases). Deletions cut 9 bases from V and 7 bases from J, with 19 bases between. The CDR3 has 14 amino acids. Germline assignment: CDR1 PRHDT and CDR2 FYEKMQ (reference sequence). The CDR3 DNA sequence: TGTGCCAGAAGGGAAGTAACAGGGAAGAATGAGCAGTTCTTC. Amino acid sequence: CARREVTGKNEQFF.

CDR3 amino acids: CASRSYTEAFF. CDR3 in DNA: TGTGCCAGCCGGAGCTACACTGAAGCTTTCTTT. This chain uses TRBV2 with TRBJ1-1, with D unclear. V gave up 8 bases and J gave up 3 bases, with 7 bases separating them. This CDR3 region has 11 residues. Per the germline V gene, CDR1 is SNHLY and CDR2 is FYNNEI.

CDR3 nucleotides: TGTGCCAGCAGCAATCAGCCGGGACCGACGAACACCGGGGAGCTGTTTTTT. It yields the protein CASSNQPGPTNTGELFF. The chain combines TRBV7-6 with TRBJ2-2; perhaps D is TRBD1 or TRBD2 (5 bases each). CDR1 SGHVS and CDR2 FNYEAQ come from the germline V gene. The CDR3 spans 17 residues. Trimming pared 5 bases from V and 0 bases from J, leaving 16 bases between.

This chain links TRBV7-9 with TRBJ1-2; D gene ambiguous. CDR3 size: 12 residues. Deletions cut 1 base from V and 8 bases from J, with 8 bases between. Germline assignment: CDR1 SEHNR and CDR2 FQNEAQ (reference sequence). CDR3 in amino acids: CASSLDSRGYTF. CDR3 in DNA: TGTGCCAGCAGCTTAGATTCTAGAGGCTACACCTTC.

This clonotype was counted at least ten times. V is TRBV29-1 and J is TRBJ1-1; no clear D. Deletions cut 3 bases from V and 4 bases from J, with 6 bases between. This CDR3 contains 11 residues. Germline V gene lookup returns CDR1 SQVTM and CDR2 ANQGSEA. CDR3 residues: CSVDRSTEAFF. The CDR3, as DNA: TGCAGCGTTGATAGGAGCACTGAAGCTTTCTTT.

The DNA for the CDR3 is TGTGCCAGCAGTTACTCAGAGATGCAAGCTTTCTTT. It encodes CASSYSEMQAFF. The J gene is TRBJ1-1, the V gene TRBV6-6; no firm D call. The CDR3 length is 12 residues. Trimming removed 0 bases from V and 9 bases from J, with 8 bases in between. In germline, CDR1 is MNHNY, CDR2 SVGAGI (reference sequence).

The chain employs TRBV18 and TRBJ1-6; TRBD1 aligns across 7 bases. J lost 9 bases, V lost 5 bases, and 7 bases had no gene match. The CDR3 sequence is 14 residues long. CDR1 and CDR2 (germline): KGHSH, LQKENI. The DNA of the CDR3 is TGTGCCAGCTCAGAGGGGGCCAGCGGTTCACCCCTCCACTTT. Amino acid sequence: CASSEGASGSPLHF.

In its sample, this clonotype was seen a few times. The chain recombines TRBV20-1 with TRBJ2-4, with unresolved D. Trimming pared 0 bases from V and 7 bases from J, leaving 1 base between. The V gene's germline CDR1 is DFQATT and CDR2 SNEGSKA (reference sequence). The CDR3 runs 10 residues. The CDR3 sequence is CSARDNIQYF. The CDR3 DNA follows: TGCAGTGCTAGAGATAACATTCAGTACTTC.

The chain links TRBV14 to TRBJ1-1; D ambiguous. Germline assignment: CDR1 SGHDN and CDR2 FVKESK. Trimming took 1 base from V and 2 from J, leaving 8 bases between them. CDR3 length equals 14 residues. DNA for the CDR3: TGTGCCAGCAGCCAAGGTCGGGGTAACACTGAAGCTTTCTTT. Its protein product is CASSQGRGNTEAFF.

The chain combines TRBV20-1 with TRBJ2-7, with unresolved D. This CDR3 contains 11 residues. The V gene's germline CDR1 is DFQATT and CDR2 SNEGSKA (reference sequence). V was cut by 4 bases and J by 2 bases, with 6 bases left in between. This chain's CDR3 is CSATRAYEQYF. CDR3 in DNA: TGCAGTGCTACCCGAGCCTACGAGCAGTACTTC.

This chain connects TRBV14 to TRBJ2-3; the match to TRBD2 covers 8 bases. Germline loops: CDR1 SGHDN, CDR2 FVKESK. J was trimmed by 4 bases and V by 5 bases; bases with no gene match: 11. The CDR3 has 16 amino acids. The CDR3 DNA reads TGTGCCAGCAGCTCCCTGTCTAGCGGGTCGTCAGATACGCAGTATTTT. It specifies CASSSLSSGSSDTQYF.

In this sample, this clonotype turned up many times. The chain joins TRBV29-1 to TRBJ1-5, with unresolved D. The CDR3 sequence is 13 residues long. The germline CDR1 and CDR2 sequences are SQVTM and ANQGSEA. Trimming stripped 6 bases from V and 4 bases from J, with 13 bases between. CDR3 in DNA: TGCAGCGTGGCGGGAGGACGGAATCAGCCCCAGCATTTT. It translates to CSVAGGRNQPQHF.

This clonotype was seen more than once but under ten times. The V gene is TRBV6-1, the J gene TRBJ2-1; D perhaps matches TRBD2 (5 bases). Germline V gene sequence: CDR1 MNHNS, CDR2 SASEGT. The CDR3 has 13 residues. V was shortened by 7 bases and J by 3 bases, with 10 bases between the two germline ends. CDR3 in amino acids: CASTSPNYNEQFF. CDR3 in DNA: TGTGCCAGCACTAGCCCCAACTACAATGAGCAGTTCTTC.

This clonotype turned up a few times. The gene calls are TRBV10-3 and TRBJ2-7; a possible D gene is TRBD1 (6 bases). V shed 6 bases and J shed 3 bases, with 15 bases lying between them. In germline, CDR1 is ENHRY, CDR2 SYGVKD. The CDR3 is 14 residues long. The CDR3 DNA follows: TGTGCCATCAGCCTCGGACAGACCGGCTACGAGCAGTACTTC. Amino acid sequence: CAISLGQTGYEQYF.

There are a few counts of this clonotype. This chain uses TRBV5-1 with TRBJ1-1; D gene unclear. The CDR3 loop spans 13 amino acids. Trimming removed 3 bases at V and 1 base at J, with 7 bases between. Germline assignment: CDR1 SGHRS and CDR2 YFSETQ. The CDR3 loop reads CASSYQENTEAFF. As DNA, the CDR3 is TGCGCCAGCAGCTATCAGGAGAACACTGAAGCTTTCTTT.